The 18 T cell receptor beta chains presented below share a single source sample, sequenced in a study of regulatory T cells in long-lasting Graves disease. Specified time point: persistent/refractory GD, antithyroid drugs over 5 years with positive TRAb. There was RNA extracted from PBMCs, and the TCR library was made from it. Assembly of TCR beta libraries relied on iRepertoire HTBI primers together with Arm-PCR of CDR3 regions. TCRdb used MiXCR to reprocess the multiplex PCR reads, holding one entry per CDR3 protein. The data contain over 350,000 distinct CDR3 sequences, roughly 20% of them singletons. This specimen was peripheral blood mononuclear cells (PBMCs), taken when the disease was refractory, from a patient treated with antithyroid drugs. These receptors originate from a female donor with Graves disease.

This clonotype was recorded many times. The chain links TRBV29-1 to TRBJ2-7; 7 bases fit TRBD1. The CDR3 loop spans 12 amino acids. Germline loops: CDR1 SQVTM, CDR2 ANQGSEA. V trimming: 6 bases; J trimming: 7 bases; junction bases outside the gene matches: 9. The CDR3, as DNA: TGCAGCGTAGAACCCACAGGGGATGAGCAGTACTTC. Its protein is CSVEPTGDEQYF.

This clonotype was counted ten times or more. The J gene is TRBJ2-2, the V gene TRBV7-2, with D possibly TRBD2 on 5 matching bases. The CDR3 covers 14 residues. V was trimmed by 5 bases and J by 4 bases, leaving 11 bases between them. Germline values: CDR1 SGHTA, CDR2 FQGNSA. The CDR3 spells CASSARGATGELFF. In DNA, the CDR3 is TGTGCCAGCAGCGCCCGGGGAGCCACCGGGGAGCTGTTTTTT.

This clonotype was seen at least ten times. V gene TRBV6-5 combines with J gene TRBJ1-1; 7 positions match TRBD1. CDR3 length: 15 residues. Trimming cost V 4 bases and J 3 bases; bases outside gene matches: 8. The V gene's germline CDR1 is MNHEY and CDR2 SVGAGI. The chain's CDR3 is CASSSRQGLYTEAFF. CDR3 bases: TGTGCCAGCAGTTCGCGACAGGGCTTGTACACTGAAGCTTTCTTT.

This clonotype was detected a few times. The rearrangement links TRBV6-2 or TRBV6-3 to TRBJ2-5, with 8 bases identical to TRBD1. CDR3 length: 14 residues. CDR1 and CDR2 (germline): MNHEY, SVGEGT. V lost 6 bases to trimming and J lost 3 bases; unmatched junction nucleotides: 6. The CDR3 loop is CASRSRDRKETQYF. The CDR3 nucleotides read TGTGCCAGCAGGTCTCGGGACAGGAAAGAGACCCAGTACTTC.

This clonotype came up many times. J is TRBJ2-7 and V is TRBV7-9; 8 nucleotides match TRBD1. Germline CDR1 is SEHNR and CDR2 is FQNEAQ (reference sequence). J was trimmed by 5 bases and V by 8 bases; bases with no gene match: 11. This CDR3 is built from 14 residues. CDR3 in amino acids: CASRPSGGPNEQYF. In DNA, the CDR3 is TGTGCCAGCCGCCCCTCAGGGGGCCCCAACGAGCAGTACTTC. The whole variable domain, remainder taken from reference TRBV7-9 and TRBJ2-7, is DTGVSQNPRHKITKRGQNVTFRCDPISEHNRLYWYRQTLGQGPEFLTYFQNEAQLEKSRLLSDRFSAERPKGSFSTLEIQRTEQGDSAMYLCASRPSGGPNEQYFGPGTRLTVT.

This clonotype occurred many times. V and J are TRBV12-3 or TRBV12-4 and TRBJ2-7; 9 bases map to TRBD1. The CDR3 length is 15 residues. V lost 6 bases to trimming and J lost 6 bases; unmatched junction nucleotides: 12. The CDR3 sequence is CASSLAGQGSGEQYF. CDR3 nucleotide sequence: TGTGCCAGCAGCTTGGCGGGACAGGGTTCGGGCGAGCAGTACTTC.

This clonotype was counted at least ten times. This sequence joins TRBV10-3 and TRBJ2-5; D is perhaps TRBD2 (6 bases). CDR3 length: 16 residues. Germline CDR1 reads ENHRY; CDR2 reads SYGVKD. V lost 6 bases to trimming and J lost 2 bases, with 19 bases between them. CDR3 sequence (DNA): TGTGCCATCAGCAAACCTCCTGGAGGGGTTCAAGAGACCCAGTACTTC. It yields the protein CAISKPPGGVQETQYF.

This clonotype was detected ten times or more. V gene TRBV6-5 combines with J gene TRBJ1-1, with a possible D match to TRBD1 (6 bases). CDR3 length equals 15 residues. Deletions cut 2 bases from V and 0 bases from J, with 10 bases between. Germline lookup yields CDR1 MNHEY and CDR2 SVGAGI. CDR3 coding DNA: TGTGCCAGCAGTTACCGGGGGCTGATGAACACTGAAGCTTTCTTT. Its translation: CASSYRGLMNTEAFF.

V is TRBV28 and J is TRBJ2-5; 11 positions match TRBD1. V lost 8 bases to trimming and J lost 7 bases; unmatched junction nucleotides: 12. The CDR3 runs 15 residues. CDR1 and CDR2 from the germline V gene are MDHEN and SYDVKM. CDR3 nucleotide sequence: TGTGCCAGCTGTGAGGACAGGGGGCGCTTAGGGACCCAGTACTTC. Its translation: CASCEDRGRLGTQYF.

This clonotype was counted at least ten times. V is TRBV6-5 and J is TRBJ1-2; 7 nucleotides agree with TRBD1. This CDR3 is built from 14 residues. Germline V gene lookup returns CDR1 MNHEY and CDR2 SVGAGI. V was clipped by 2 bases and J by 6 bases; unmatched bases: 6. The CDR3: CASSYGQGVDGYTF. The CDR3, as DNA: TGTGCCAGCAGTTACGGGCAGGGGGTCGATGGCTACACCTTC.

This CDR3 is CASSLVGWTKSFYEQYF. CDR3 nucleotide sequence: TGTGCCAGCAGCTTGGTGGGCTGGACTAAATCATTCTACGAGCAGTACTTC. V is TRBV5-5 and J is TRBJ2-7; tentatively, D is TRBD2 (6 bases). This CDR3 is built from 17 residues. V was cut by 0 bases and J by 3 bases, with 19 bases left in between. CDR1 is SGHKS, CDR2 YYEKEE, per germline (reference sequence).

The chain's CDR3 is CASSHQVSGTEAFF. The CDR3, as DNA: TGCGCCAGCAGCCACCAAGTAAGTGGGACTGAAGCTTTCTTT. The chain combines TRBV4-1 with TRBJ1-1; D is unresolved. With 3 bases removed from V and 5 bases from J, the gap between germline ends came to 13 bases. Germline assignment: CDR1 MGHRA and CDR2 YSYEKL. The CDR3 length is 14 residues.

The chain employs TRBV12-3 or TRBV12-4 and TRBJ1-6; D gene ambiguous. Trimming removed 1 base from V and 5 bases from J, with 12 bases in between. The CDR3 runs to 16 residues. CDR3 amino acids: CASSLEAGPDNSPLHF. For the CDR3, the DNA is TGTGCCAGCAGTTTAGAGGCTGGGCCGGATAATTCACCCCTCCACTTT.

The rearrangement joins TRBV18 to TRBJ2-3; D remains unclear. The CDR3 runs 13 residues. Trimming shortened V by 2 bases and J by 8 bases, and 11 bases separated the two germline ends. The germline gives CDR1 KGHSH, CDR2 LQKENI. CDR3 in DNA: TGTGCCAGCTCACCAGAAAGTGGGTCTACGCAGTATTTT. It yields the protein CASSPESGSTQYF.

The chain's CDR3 is CASSQEQASGYPDTQYF. In nucleotides, the CDR3 is TGCGCCAGCAGCCAAGAACAGGCGTCGGGTTACCCAGATACGCAGTATTTT. J is TRBJ2-3 and V is TRBV4-3; possible D gene TRBD1, 5 bases. The CDR3 contains 17 residues. The V end was cut by 0 bases, the J end by 4 bases, with 17 bases between. Germline V gene data show CDR1 as LGHNA and CDR2 as YSLEER.

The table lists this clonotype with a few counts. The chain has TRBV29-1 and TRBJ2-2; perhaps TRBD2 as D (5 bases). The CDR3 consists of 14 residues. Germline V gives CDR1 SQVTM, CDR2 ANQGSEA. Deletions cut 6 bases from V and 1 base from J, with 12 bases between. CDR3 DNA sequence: TGCAGCGTCGCTGAACGGGGGAACACCGGGGAGCTGTTTTTT. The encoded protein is CSVAERGNTGELFF.

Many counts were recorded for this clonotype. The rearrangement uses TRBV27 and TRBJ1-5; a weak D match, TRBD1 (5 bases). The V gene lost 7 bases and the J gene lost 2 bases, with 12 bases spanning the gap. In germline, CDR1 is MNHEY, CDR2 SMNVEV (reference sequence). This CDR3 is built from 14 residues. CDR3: CASTLGVGNQPQHF. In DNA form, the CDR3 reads TGTGCCAGCACTTTGGGGGTTGGCAATCAGCCCCAGCATTTT.

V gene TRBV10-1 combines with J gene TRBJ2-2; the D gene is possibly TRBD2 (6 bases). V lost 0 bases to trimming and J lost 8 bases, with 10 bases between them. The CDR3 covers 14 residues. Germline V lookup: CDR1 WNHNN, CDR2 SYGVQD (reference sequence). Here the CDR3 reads CASSESGRTGELFF. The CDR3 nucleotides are TGCGCCAGCAGTGAGTCGGGGAGGACTGGGGAGCTGTTTTTT.